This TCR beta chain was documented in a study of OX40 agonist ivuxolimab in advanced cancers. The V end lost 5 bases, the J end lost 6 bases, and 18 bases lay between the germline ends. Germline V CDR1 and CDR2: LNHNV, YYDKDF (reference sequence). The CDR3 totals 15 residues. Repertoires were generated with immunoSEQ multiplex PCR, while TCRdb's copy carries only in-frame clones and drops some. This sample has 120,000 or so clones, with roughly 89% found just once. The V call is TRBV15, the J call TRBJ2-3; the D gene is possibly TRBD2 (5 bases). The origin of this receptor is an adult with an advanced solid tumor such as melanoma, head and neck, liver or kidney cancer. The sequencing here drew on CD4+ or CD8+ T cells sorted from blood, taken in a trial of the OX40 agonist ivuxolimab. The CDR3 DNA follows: TGTGCCACCAGCGGTTGGACTCTTCTGGGGGATACGCAGTATTTT. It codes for CATSGWTLLGDTQYF.